This T cell receptor (beta chain) emerged from a study of cytomegalovirus exposure and HLA in healthy donors. Study in general: It was reported in a later analysis that the same platform had been used for the 90 to 150 validation repertoires as for the roughly 650 first-cohort repertoires. Regarding the study as a whole: The CMV antigen specificity of a few CMV-associated chains was confirmed through in vitro analysis. 164 TCR beta chains were listed as cytomegalovirus-associated.

The V gene end was trimmed by 3 bases and the J gene end by 4 bases; junction bases not matched to a gene: 2. The CDR3 totals 14 residues. Per germline, CDR1 LNHDA and CDR2 SQIVND (reference sequence). Concerning this clone itself: What it binds is not known.

Data came from immunoSEQ multiplex PCR; TCRdb stores just in-frame clones and leaves some out. The data show 100,000 to 120,000 clones, roughly 90% seen once. The chain uses TRBV19 and TRBJ1-1; TRBD1 aligns across 10 bases. Sequencing input: PBMCs. The source of this sequence is a young woman in good health and CMV-seronegative. The CDR3 is CASSMGQGFTEAFF. Written as DNA, the CDR3 is TGTGCCAGTAGTATGGGACAGGGGTTCACTGAAGCTTTCTTT.